The clone carrying this T cell receptor (beta chain) appeared a few times. Sequencing was performed with immunoSEQ multiplex PCR; in TCRdb, only in-frame clones are kept and a portion is missing. This sample yields about 12,000 clones, of which about nine tenths are seen a single time; under 10% belongs to the top ten. These data belong to a study of tumor-infiltrating lymphocytes in localized non-small cell lung cancer. After removal of 9 bases from V and 9 bases from J, the junction contained 11 bases not matched to a gene. Germline values: CDR1 ENHRY, CDR2 SYGVKD. The CDR3 is 14 amino acids. This TCR was recovered from a human donor with non-small cell lung cancer. Material: lung tumor tissue. The gene calls are TRBV10-3 and TRBJ2-1; 10 nucleotides line up with TRBD2. The CDR3 sequence: CAIGTSGNSIEQFF. The CDR3 DNA is TGTGCCATTGGTACTAGCGGGAATTCGATTGAGCAGTTCTTC.